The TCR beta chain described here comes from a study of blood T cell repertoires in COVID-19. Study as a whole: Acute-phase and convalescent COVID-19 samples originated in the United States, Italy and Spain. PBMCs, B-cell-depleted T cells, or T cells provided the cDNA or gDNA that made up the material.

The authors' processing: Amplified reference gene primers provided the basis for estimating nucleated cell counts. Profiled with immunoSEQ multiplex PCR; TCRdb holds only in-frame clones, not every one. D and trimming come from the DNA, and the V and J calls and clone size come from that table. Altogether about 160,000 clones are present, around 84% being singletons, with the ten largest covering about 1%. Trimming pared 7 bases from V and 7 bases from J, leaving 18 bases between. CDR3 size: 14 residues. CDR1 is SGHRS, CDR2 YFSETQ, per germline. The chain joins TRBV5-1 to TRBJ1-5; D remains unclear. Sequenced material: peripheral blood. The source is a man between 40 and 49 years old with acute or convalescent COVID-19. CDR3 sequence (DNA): TGCGCCAGCCGTCGCGGGGTGGAGAGCCAGCCCCAGCATTTT. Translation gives CASRRGVESQPQHF. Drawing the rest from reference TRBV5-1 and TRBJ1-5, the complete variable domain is KAGVTQTPRYLIKTRGQQVTLSCSPISGHRSVSWYQQTPGQGLQFLFEYFSETQRNKGNFPGRFSGRQFSNSRSEMNVSTLELGDSALYLCASRRGVESQPQHFGDGTRLSIL.